This T cell receptor beta chain was found in a study of T-cell memory formation after mild COVID-19 (dated by TCRdb to about 2021). About the full investigation: TCR sequence clusters from the two donors were largely donor specific. Two young, previously healthy adult volunteers made up the cohort, one male and one female. T-cell clones expanding and contracting after mild COVID-19 in a couple of donors were tracked by longitudinal TCRalpha and TCRbeta repertoire sequencing.

TCRdb names Illumina NovaSeq 6000 as the instrument used. Using 5'RACE with constant-segment primers, TCRalpha and TCRbeta cDNA libraries were constructed, with sample barcodes and unique molecular identifiers added in the process. RNA was extracted from every sample with Trizol reagent. The libraries were amplified in two PCR steps, and the second step added a second sample barcode and Illumina TruSeq adapters. The libraries were sequenced on an Illumina NovaSeq using 2 x 150 bp paired-end reads. Per the original workflow: Reads were demultiplexed and collapsed into UMI-guided consensus sequences with migec v1.2.7. Using mixcr v2.1.11, UMI consensuses were aligned to TRA and TRB V and J templates and then assembled into clonotypes. Clonotypes were classified as expanded or contracted when called significant by both edgeR and NoisET, with noise models trained on biological replicates. For edgeR calls, the thresholds were a false discovery rate-adjusted p below 0.01 and a log2 fold-change of 1. PCA with hierarchical clustering of max-normalized trajectories of the 1000 most abundant clonotypes was used as exploratory dynamics analysis. Each responding clone was given a CD4 or CD8 phenotype based on the CD4+ and CD8+ repertoires, which had been sequenced separately. Using fastp at Q25 and MiXCR, TCRdb reprocessed the public reads and kept productive beta chains. Every entry covers one CDR3 protein and lists the most common genes and DNA from its rows. The V and J calls were not made by the authors but by TCRdb's processing. This sample has approximately 350,000 distinct CDR3 sequences in its table, and about 15% of those were observed once. In total, the top ten clones hold approximately 20% of the sample.

Results the study describes overall, beyond this receptor: Only a couple of mild cases were covered in the study, and larger cohorts including severe cases with pre-infection samples were considered necessary. Contracting CD4+ clones turned up mainly in the CM and EM memory subsets, whereas EMRA was where CD8+ clones were enriched. Some responding clones were detected in pre-infection memory, suggesting pre-existing cross-reactive memory T cells joined the SARS-CoV-2 response. Whether the second-wave clones peaking on day 37 were SARS-CoV-2 specific was not confirmed. Balanced CD4/CD8 phenotypes were observed for clones contracting from day 15 to 85, whereas a bias towards CD4+ was observed for a second wave of clones expanding from day 15 to 37.

Sequences MNHEY (CDR1) and SVGAGI (CDR2) are obtained from the germline V gene. Counted from cysteine to phenylalanine, this CDR3 has 14 amino acids. CDR3 DNA is the only sequence kept; it has 42 bases, read in frame from the first base. V and J lose 2 bases and 4 bases, and a span of 11 bases separates them. In its sample, this clonotype was seen a few times. Its antigen is still unknown. No base-level quality is on record; no much larger clone is a single base apart. Ficoll-Paque density gradient centrifugation was used to isolate PBMCs. The sequence is built from TRBV6-5 and TRBJ1-1; a tentative D call is TRBD1 (6 bases match). The sequencing input was PBMCs or a T cell subset sorted from them (not recorded which). This receptor was identified in a man younger than 30 who had mild COVID-19 (a few samples of this study predate the infection). The sample titles of this study are shuffled in the database, so cell type and time point are left out; the donor was told from shared clones. In nucleotides, the sequence is TGTGCCAGCAGTTACCAGGGGTCGGGCACTGAAGCTTTCTTT. This encodes CASSYQGSGTEAFF.